The 20 T cell receptor beta chains reported below all come from one sample, sequenced in a study of beta chain features in type 1 diabetes. Overall study findings and caveats: For Type 1 diabetes patients, all four CD4+ subsets carried TCRB CDR3s that were moderately but significantly shorter.

The entirety of the isolated RNA underwent reverse transcription, so expressed TCRB transcripts were sequenced. Sequencing was performed with immunoSEQ multiplex PCR; in TCRdb, only in-frame clones are kept and a portion is missing. The data contain a few hundred thousand clones, approximately 13% of them singletons. No antigen has been identified for these receptors. The source material was naive CD4+ T cells from blood. Every receptor here comes from a woman younger than 35 with type 1 diabetes.

V gene TRBV18 combines with J gene TRBJ2-3, with TRBD1 identical over 9 bases. Germline CDR1 reads KGHSH; CDR2 reads LQKENI. The length of the CDR3 is 13 residues. After removal of 5 bases from V and 4 bases from J, the junction contained 1 base not matched to a gene. Here the CDR3 DNA reads TGTGCCAGCTCAGGACAGGGGCCAGATACGCAGTATTTT. This codes for CASSGQGPDTQYF.

The genes are TRBV2 and TRBJ2-7; D tentatively fits TRBD1 or TRBD2 (5 bases each). Germline lookup yields CDR1 SNHLY and CDR2 FYNNEI. Between the trimmed V and J ends, which lost 10 bases and 5 bases, there was a span of 12 bases. This CDR3 spans 11 amino acids. The CDR3: CATRGDNEQYF. The CDR3 nucleotides are TGTGCCACCAGAGGGGATAACGAGCAGTACTTC.

This clone occurred a few times. The V and J genes are TRBV19 and TRBJ2-7; TRBD1 might be the D (5 bases). The CDR3 is made up of 15 amino acids. V gave up 8 bases and J gave up 3 bases, with 20 bases separating them. CDR1 and CDR2 from the germline V gene are LNHDA and SQIVND (reference sequence). CDR3 bases: TGTGCCAGTCCTACAGGCTGCCGTTGGCTCTACGAGCAGTACTTC. This gives the protein CASPTGCRWLYEQYF.

V gene TRBV27 combines with J gene TRBJ2-6, with 10 bases lining up with TRBD1. V shed 2 bases and J 1 base; nucleotides not matched to a gene: 2. In germline, CDR1 is MNHEY, CDR2 SMNVEV (reference sequence). The CDR3 loop spans 17 amino acids. The CDR3: CASSLRTGGSGANVLTF. CDR3 coding DNA: TGTGCCAGCAGTTTAAGGACAGGGGGTTCTGGGGCCAACGTCCTGACTTTC. Complete variable domain (other parts from reference TRBV27 and TRBJ2-6): EAQVTQNPRYLITVTGKKLTVTCSQNMNHEYMSWYRQDPGLGLRQIYYSMNVEVTDKGDVPEGYKVSRKEKRNFPLILESPSPNQTSLYFCASSLRTGGSGANVLTFGAGSRLTVL.

The chain is built from TRBV18 and TRBJ2-7; the match to TRBD2 covers 12 bases. Trimming at V came to 0 bases and at J to 5 bases, leaving 8 bases not matched to a gene. The CDR3 is 17 residues long. The germline V gene has CDR1 KGHSH and CDR2 LQKENI. The CDR3 loop is CASSPPGASGRADEQYF. The CDR3 DNA reads TGTGCCAGCTCACCACCGGGCGCTAGCGGGAGGGCCGACGAGCAGTACTTC.

CDR3 in DNA: TGTGCCAGCAGTACAGGGGAGAATCAGCCCCAGCATTTT. Its protein is CASSTGENQPQHF. The chain uses TRBV6-1 and TRBJ1-5; 7 bases match TRBD1. CDR1 is MNHNS and CDR2 is SASEGT in the germline V gene. J lost 4 bases, V lost 5 bases, and 2 bases had no gene match. This CDR3 contains 13 residues.

This clone has a handful of counts. The same CDR3 also results from other DNA sequences found in this sample. The chain carries TRBV28 and TRBJ1-1, with a tentative D call TRBD1 (5 bases). V was pared by 3 bases and J by 0 bases, with 5 bases between. CDR1 MDHEN and CDR2 SYDVKM come from the germline V gene. The CDR3 is 13 amino acids. DNA of the CDR3: TGTGCCAGCAGTTTGGACATGAACACTGAAGCTTTCTTT. Translated, it gives CASSLDMNTEAFF.

This sequence joins TRBV7-2 and TRBJ1-1, with 11 bases that match TRBD1. The CDR3 contains 14 residues. Germline CDR1 SGHTA, CDR2 FQGNSA. Trimming at V came to 4 bases and at J to 6 bases, leaving 4 bases not matched to a gene. The CDR3 sequence: CASSSDRGRAEAFF. CDR3 nucleotide sequence: TGTGCCAGCAGCTCGGACAGGGGGCGTGCTGAAGCTTTCTTT.

This clone was counted only a few times. This chain joins TRBV30 and TRBJ1-2; D gene ambiguous. CDR1 is GTSNPN and CDR2 is SVGIG in the germline V gene (reference sequence). The CDR3 is 13 amino acids. The V and J ends lost 2 bases and 8 bases respectively, with 15 bases between them. The CDR3 here is CAWSTNTRAGYTF. DNA for the CDR3: TGTGCCTGGAGTACGAATACTAGGGCCGGCTACACCTTC.

The rearrangement joins TRBV6-1 to TRBJ2-1, with D possibly TRBD2 on 6 matching bases. Per the germline V gene, CDR1 is MNHNS and CDR2 is SASEGT. There are 13 residues in the CDR3. The V end was cut by 8 bases, the J end by 2 bases, with 10 bases between. The CDR3 protein is CASGTSTYNEQFF. The CDR3 DNA reads TGTGCCAGCGGGACTTCAACCTACAATGAGCAGTTCTTC.

This clone was seen more than once but under ten times. The J gene is TRBJ2-3, the V gene TRBV7-2; D is unclear. The CDR3 has 15 residues. Germline CDR1 reads SGHTA; CDR2 reads FQGNSA. The V end was cut by 2 bases, the J end by 4 bases, with 13 bases between. CDR3 bases: TGTGCCAGCAGCTTAAGGCGGCCCCCGTCAGATACGCAGTATTTT. This encodes CASSLRRPPSDTQYF.

Written as DNA, the CDR3 is TGTGCCAGCAGTTTATCGGGACAGCTCTATGGCTACACCTTC. Translating it yields CASSLSGQLYGYTF. The chain employs TRBV27 and TRBJ1-2, with TRBD1 identical over 7 bases. The ends lost 0 bases at V and 4 bases at J; junction bases unmatched: 2. This CDR3 is built from 14 residues. Germline V CDR1 and CDR2: MNHEY, SMNVEV (reference sequence).

The CDR3 DNA follows: TGTGCCAGCAGTTTGACTTATCAGCCCCAGCATTTT. Protein sequence: CASSLTYQPQHF. The chain links TRBV28 to TRBJ1-5; no clear D. Germline V gene data show CDR1 as MDHEN and CDR2 as SYDVKM. The CDR3 has 12 amino acids. V was trimmed by 3 bases and J by 5 bases, leaving 5 bases between them.

The genes are TRBV6-5 and TRBJ2-7; TRBD1 aligns across 7 bases. The CDR3 consists of 14 residues. V shed 6 bases and J 1 base; nucleotides not matched to a gene: 6. CDR1 and CDR2 from the germline V gene are MNHEY and SVGAGI. The chain's CDR3 is CASSPGQDSYEQYF. In DNA, the CDR3 is TGTGCCAGCAGCCCTGGACAGGATTCCTACGAGCAGTACTTC.

This clone has a handful of counts. The chain combines TRBV2 with TRBJ1-2, with D perhaps TRBD1 (5 bases). Germline CDR1 and CDR2: SNHLY and FYNNEI. The ends were cut back, 6 bases at V and 4 bases at J, with 12 bases in the middle. The length of the CDR3 is 13 residues. In nucleotides, the CDR3 is TGTGCCAGCAGGGGGGACTCGGGCTATGGCTACACCTTC. Encoded protein: CASRGDSGYGYTF.

The chain recombines TRBV11-2 with TRBJ2-7, with 8 positions matching TRBD1. With V trimmed by 1 base and J by 5 bases, 4 bases remained unmatched. The germline CDR1 and CDR2 sequences are SGHAT and FQNNGV. The CDR3 extends over 14 amino acids. DNA for the CDR3: TGTGCCAGCAGCTTAGGGACAGGGCAAAACGAGCAGTACTTC. This sequence encodes CASSLGTGQNEQYF.

The gene calls are TRBV11-1 and TRBJ2-1; no clear D gene. The V end was cut by 3 bases, the J end by 0 bases, with 9 bases between. The V gene's germline CDR1 is SGHAT and CDR2 FQDESV (reference sequence). The CDR3 spans 15 residues. CDR3 residues: CASSLATPSYNEQFF. The CDR3 region has the DNA TGTGCCAGCAGCTTGGCAACCCCCTCCTACAATGAGCAGTTCTTC.

This clone appeared a few times. This chain joins TRBV6-5 and TRBJ1-5; no definite D call. Germline values: CDR1 MNHEY, CDR2 SVGAGI. The V end lost 8 bases, the J end lost 3 bases, and 17 bases lay between the germline ends. There are 15 residues in the CDR3. CDR3 sequence: CASSTRREFNQPQHF. CDR3 nucleotides: TGTGCCAGCTCAACCCGCCGGGAGTTCAATCAGCCCCAGCATTTT.

V gene TRBV18 combines with J gene TRBJ2-2, with D unclear. The CDR3 sequence is 16 residues long. CDR1 and CDR2 from the germline V gene are KGHSH and LQKENI. V lost 2 bases and J 3 bases, leaving 13 bases between the germline ends. CDR3 amino acids: CASSPVSGADTGELFF. CDR3 DNA: TGTGCCAGCTCACCAGTTTCCGGAGCCGACACCGGGGAGCTGTTTTTT.

The rearrangement uses TRBV11-2 and TRBJ2-7; 9 bases match TRBD1. The germline gives CDR1 SGHAT, CDR2 FQNNGV. This CDR3 is 13 amino acids long. V lost 4 bases to trimming and J lost 2 bases; unmatched junction nucleotides: 0. The CDR3 DNA reads TGTGCCAGCAGCTGGACAGGGGCCTACGAGCAGTACGTC. It translates to CASSWTGAYEQYV.